A single sample gave rise to the 30 T cell receptor beta chains below, sequenced in a study of cytomegalovirus exposure and HLA in healthy donors. This PCR relied on a set of 60 Vbeta primers and 13 Jbeta primers. Clones were read by immunoSEQ multiplex PCR, and TCRdb kept only the in-frame ones, dropping some. The repertoire consists of approximately 180,000 clones, with 82% occurring once and the leading ten covering less than 2%. Input material: PBMCs. The receptors come from a young woman in good health and CMV-seronegative.

This clone was seen a single time. The rearrangement joins TRBV10-3 to TRBJ2-1, with 14 bases that match TRBD2. CDR1 and CDR2 from the germline V gene are ENHRY and SYGVKD. Trimming removed 5 bases from V and 9 bases from J; junction bases left unmatched: 9. This CDR3 is built from 16 residues. This CDR3 reads CAISLGTSGRVGEQFF. CDR3 sequence (DNA): TGTGCCATCAGTCTTGGGACTAGCGGGAGAGTTGGTGAGCAGTTCTTC.

This chain links TRBV13 with TRBJ2-2; TRBD1 might be the D (6 bases). The CDR3 totals 16 residues. V lost 4 bases to trimming and J lost 6 bases, with 18 bases between them. Looked up from germline, CDR1 is PRHDT and CDR2 is FYEKMQ (reference sequence). The CDR3 bases are TGTGCCAGCAGCTCAACAGGGCTGAGGCCACCCGGGGAGCTGTTTTTT. It specifies CASSSTGLRPPGELFF.

The rearrangement links TRBV19 to TRBJ2-7; TRBD1 aligns across 8 bases. The CDR3 extends over 16 amino acids. The germline CDR1 and CDR2 sequences are LNHDA and SQIVND (reference sequence). The V segment lost 7 bases and the J segment 0 bases; nucleotides outside the gene matches: 11. As DNA, the CDR3 is TGTGCCAGTACCCACGACGTCGGGACAGGCTCCTACGAGCAGTACTTC. Protein: CASTHDVGTGSYEQYF.

The genes are TRBV30 and TRBJ2-3; no clear D gene. Trimming took 0 bases from V and 9 from J, leaving 7 bases between them. Germline V gives CDR1 GTSNPN, CDR2 SVGIG (reference sequence). The CDR3 length is 11 residues. CDR3 amino acids: CAWSVKATQYF. The CDR3 coding sequence is TGTGCCTGGAGTGTCAAAGCCACGCAGTATTTT.

Points on this clone: One junction end does not reproduce the germline sequence, and a read error may be involved. This CDR3 is also generated by other DNA sequences in the sample. The V gene is TRBV28, the J gene TRBJ1-1, with 9 bases matching TRBD1. CDR1 MDHEN and CDR2 SYDVKM come from the germline V gene. The CDR3 contains 16 residues. CDR3: CASSVVAGTGNTEAFF. In nucleotides, the CDR3 is TGTGCCAGCAGTGTTGTCGCCGGGACAGGGAATACTGAAGCTTTCTTC.

The genes are TRBV28 and TRBJ1-1, with 7 bases lining up with TRBD1. J gave up 2 bases and V 5 bases, and 11 bases lay outside the gene matches. CDR3 length: 16 amino acids. Germline values: CDR1 MDHEN, CDR2 SYDVKM. CDR3 residues: CASSPSGQTKNTEAFF. In nucleotides, the CDR3 is TGTGCCAGCAGTCCATCGGGACAGACGAAAAACACTGAAGCTTTCTTT.

The CDR3: CASSLRDRGTEAFF. For the CDR3, the DNA is TGTGCCAGCAGCCTCCGGGACAGGGGCACTGAAGCTTTCTTT. The chain recombines TRBV7-2 with TRBJ1-1, with TRBD1 identical over 10 bases. V was clipped by 5 bases and J by 4 bases; unmatched bases: 4. Germline V gives CDR1 SGHTA, CDR2 FQGNSA. This CDR3 is built from 14 residues. The complete variable domain, with remaining parts taken from reference TRBV7-2 and TRBJ1-1, reads GAGVSQSPSNKVTEKGKDVELRCDPISGHTALYWYRQSLGQGLEFLIYFQGNSAPDKSGLPSDRFSAERTGGSVSTLTIQRTQQEDSAVYLCASSLRDRGTEAFFGQGTRLTVV.

CDR3 protein: CASSLTDTQYF. In DNA form, the CDR3 reads TGTGCCAGTAGCCTAACAGATACGCAGTATTTT. The chain joins TRBV19 to TRBJ2-3; D not certain. The V gene's germline CDR1 is LNHDA and CDR2 SQIVND (reference sequence). V lost 6 bases and J 3 bases, leaving 4 bases between the germline ends. The CDR3 length is 11 residues.

The J gene is TRBJ2-1, the V gene TRBV27; 8 nucleotides align to TRBD1. The J segment lost 6 bases and the V segment lost 1 base, leaving 5 bases of the junction unmatched. The germline gives CDR1 MNHEY, CDR2 SMNVEV (reference sequence). The CDR3 sequence is 15 residues long. The DNA for the CDR3 is TGTGCCAGCAGTTTATACAGGGGGGACGGCAATGAGCAGTTCTTC. It is translated as CASSLYRGDGNEQFF.

The rearrangement joins TRBV14 to TRBJ2-1; D call uncertain. The CDR3 contains 13 residues. Germline CDR1 reads SGHDN; CDR2 reads FVKESK. Trimming took 5 bases from V and 3 from J, leaving 8 bases between them. The CDR3 loop reads CASSSPSYNEQFF. CDR3 in DNA: TGTGCCAGCAGCTCCCCCAGCTACAATGAGCAGTTCTTC.

With respect to this clone: Compared with germline, one end of the junction differs, possibly owing to a read error. V is TRBV7-7 and J is TRBJ2-1, with TRBD2 matching 9 bases. Germline V gene sequence: CDR1 SSHAT, CDR2 FNYEAQ (reference sequence). The CDR3 is 14 residues long. The CDR3 loop is CASSPGGLAYEQFF. CDR3 coding DNA: TGTGCTAGCAGCCCTGGGGGACTAGCCTATGAGCAGTTCTTC.

This chain uses TRBV12-1 with TRBJ2-5; no DNA check was done on the table's D call, TRBD1. TRBV12-1 is labeled a pseudogene. This CDR3 region has 14 residues. CDR3: CASSSRDTQETQYF. The CDR3 DNA reads TGTGCCAGCAGCTCCCGGGACACCCAAGAGACCCAGTACTTC.

The chain uses TRBV10-2 and TRBJ2-3; no definite D call. Germline V gene sequence: CDR1 WSHSY, CDR2 SAAADI. V gave up 2 bases and J gave up 2 bases, with 11 bases separating them. CDR3 length: 15 residues. The CDR3 sequence is CASSEISYSTDTQYF. The CDR3 DNA reads TGCGCCAGCAGTGAGATTAGCTATTCCACAGATACGCAGTATTTT.

This chain joins TRBV18 and TRBJ1-1; D gene unclear. Germline CDR1 and CDR2: KGHSH and LQKENI. The length of the CDR3 is 14 residues. Trimming shortened V by 3 bases and J by 0 bases, and 8 bases separated the two germline ends. Here the CDR3 reads CASSPRGLNTEAFF. The CDR3 nucleotides read TGTGCCAGCTCACCCCGGGGTTTGAACACTGAAGCTTTCTTT.

The gene calls are TRBV4-3 and TRBJ2-2; D ambiguous. Germline CDR1 is LGHNA and CDR2 is YSLEER. The ends were cut back, 3 bases at V and 0 bases at J, with 8 bases in the middle. The CDR3 totals 15 residues. The CDR3 DNA sequence: TGCGCCAGCAGCCAGGGTGACTCGAACACCGGGGAGCTGTTTTTT. Protein product: CASSQGDSNTGELFF.

The chain joins TRBV11-2 to TRBJ2-7; D remains ambiguous. CDR1 SGHAT and CDR2 FQNNGV come from the germline V gene. The V end lost 0 bases, the J end lost 10 bases, and 7 bases lay between the germline ends. This CDR3 is 11 amino acids long. For the CDR3, the DNA is TGTGCCAGCAGCTTAGATTTTCATCAGTACGTC. Protein sequence: CASSLDFHQYV.

This chain connects TRBV11-2 to TRBJ1-2; maybe TRBD1 (6 bases). The V gene lost 6 bases and the J gene lost 4 bases, with 12 bases spanning the gap. Looked up from germline, CDR1 is SGHAT and CDR2 is FQNNGV. The CDR3 consists of 13 residues. CDR3 DNA sequence: TGTGCCAGCAGATACGACAGGAGCTATGGCTACACCTTC. This sequence encodes CASRYDRSYGYTF.

The rearrangement joins TRBV6-1 to TRBJ1-2; D ambiguous. Per germline, CDR1 MNHNS and CDR2 SASEGT. The germline V and J ends were trimmed by 1 base and 6 bases, with 9 bases remaining between them. The CDR3 extends over 13 amino acids. CDR3 nucleotides: TGTGCCAGCAGTGAAGTACGTCCGGATGGCTACACCTTC. Protein product: CASSEVRPDGYTF.

This chain uses TRBV6-5 with TRBJ2-7; TRBD2 is a possible D gene (6 bases). Germline V lookup: CDR1 MNHEY, CDR2 SVGAGI. The CDR3 contains 15 residues. Trimming pared 0 bases from V and 1 base from J, leaving 10 bases between. In nucleotides, the CDR3 is TGTGCCAGCAGTTACTCGGCGGGGCATTCCTACGAGCAGTACTTC. It specifies CASSYSAGHSYEQYF.

The V call is TRBV28, the J call TRBJ2-7; D may be TRBD2 (6 bases). V lost 5 bases and J lost 4, with 18 bases in between. Germline V gene sequence: CDR1 MDHEN, CDR2 SYDVKM. The CDR3 runs to 15 residues. In DNA, the CDR3 is TGTGCCAGCAGTCCCCTCGGGACTGACCCTTACGAGCAGTACTTC. Translated: CASSPLGTDPYEQYF.

V gene TRBV5-1 combines with J gene TRBJ2-1; 13 nucleotides line up with TRBD2. The CDR3 sequence is 17 residues long. V shed 0 bases, J shed 8 bases, and the junction held 8 bases outside the gene matches. CDR1 is SGHRS and CDR2 is YFSETQ in the germline V gene. CDR3: CASSLAQLAGGPYEQFF. DNA for the CDR3: TGCGCCAGCAGCTTGGCGCAACTAGCGGGAGGGCCCTATGAGCAGTTCTTC.

This clone appeared a few times. The chain links TRBV6-6 to TRBJ2-1; 8 bases are a match to TRBD2. In germline, CDR1 is MNHNY, CDR2 SVGAGI (reference sequence). The CDR3 covers 16 residues. After removal of 8 bases from V and 5 bases from J, the junction contained 14 bases not matched to a gene. CDR3 loop: CASAGGRLGSHNEQFF. DNA for the CDR3: TGTGCCAGCGCGGGGGGTAGGCTCGGGAGCCACAATGAGCAGTTCTTC.

The J gene is TRBJ1-5, the V gene TRBV5-6, with TRBD1 identical over 11 bases. In germline, CDR1 is SGHDT, CDR2 YYEEEE. The CDR3 contains 15 residues. The trim removed 1 base at V and 7 bases at J, leaving 4 bases unmatched. DNA of the CDR3: TGTGCCAGCAGCTTGCACGGGACAGGGGGGCAGCCCCAGCATTTT. Translating gives CASSLHGTGGQPQHF.

The chain's CDR3 is CASSRLRTVRDQPQHF. DNA of the CDR3: TGTGCCAGTAGTAGGCTCCGGACAGTCAGAGATCAGCCCCAGCATTTT. This chain joins TRBV19 and TRBJ1-5; tentatively, D is TRBD1 (6 bases). The germline V gene has CDR1 LNHDA and CDR2 SQIVND (reference sequence). The CDR3 consists of 16 residues. V was pared by 4 bases and J by 5 bases, with 18 bases between.

A single count supports this clone. One end of the junction varies from germline; a read error may be responsible. The genes are TRBV7-9 and TRBJ2-7; D gene unclear. The CDR3 is 11 residues long. Germline V gene sequence: CDR1 SEHNR, CDR2 FQNEAQ (reference sequence). The CDR3 protein is CSSSSEYEQYF. Written as DNA, the CDR3 is TGTTCCAGCAGCTCAGAATACGAGCAGTACTTC.

V usage is TRBV18 and J usage is TRBJ2-1, with TRBD1 matching over 8 bases. The germline V gene has CDR1 KGHSH and CDR2 LQKENI. Trimming at V came to 6 bases and at J to 4 bases, leaving 5 bases not matched to a gene. This CDR3 spans 14 amino acids. CDR3 nucleotides: TGTGCCAGCTCCCAGGGGGCTGGGTACAATGAGCAGTTCTTC. Encoded protein: CASSQGAGYNEQFF.

This chain connects TRBV5-1 to TRBJ2-5; no definite D call. Trimming removed 0 bases from V and 0 bases from J, with 6 bases in between. CDR1 and CDR2 (germline): SGHRS, YFSETQ. The CDR3 length is 14 residues. CDR3 region: CASSLGGNQETQYF. The CDR3 region has the DNA TGCGCCAGCAGCTTGGGAGGAAACCAAGAGACCCAGTACTTC.

This clone appeared once. Its ends do not fully match the called genes, so a read error is possible. The CDR3 nucleotides are TGTGCCAGTAGTATAATTCCGGGAACTACTGAAAAACTGTTTTTT. This gives the protein CASSIIPGTTEKLFF. This chain uses TRBV19 with TRBJ1-4; D is unclear. Germline V gene sequence: CDR1 LNHDA, CDR2 SQIVND (reference sequence). The CDR3 spans 15 residues. Based on the CDR3 plus reference TRBV19 and TRBJ1-4, the full variable domain is DGGITQSPKYLFRKEGQNVTLSCEQNLNHDAMYWYRQDPGQGLRLIYYSQIVNDFQKGDIAEGYSVSREKKESFPLTVTSAQKNPTAFYLCASSIIPGTTEKLFFGSGTQLSVL.

The gene calls are TRBV18 and TRBJ2-5; perhaps TRBD2 as D (5 bases). Germline values: CDR1 KGHSH, CDR2 LQKENI. The CDR3 contains 13 residues. The ends were cut back, 5 bases at V and 2 bases at J, with 9 bases in the middle. This CDR3 reads CASSGGKQETQYF. The CDR3 region has the DNA TGTGCCAGCTCAGGAGGAAAACAAGAGACCCAGTACTTC.

The chain has TRBV9 and TRBJ2-1, with a weak D call TRBD1 (6 bases). CDR1 is SGDLS and CDR2 is YYNGEE in the germline V gene. V was shortened by 4 bases and J by 1 base, with 12 bases between the two germline ends. The CDR3 has 15 residues. The chain's CDR3 is CASSNSGESYNEQFF. For the CDR3, the DNA is TGTGCCAGCAGCAACTCAGGGGAGTCCTACAATGAGCAGTTCTTC.